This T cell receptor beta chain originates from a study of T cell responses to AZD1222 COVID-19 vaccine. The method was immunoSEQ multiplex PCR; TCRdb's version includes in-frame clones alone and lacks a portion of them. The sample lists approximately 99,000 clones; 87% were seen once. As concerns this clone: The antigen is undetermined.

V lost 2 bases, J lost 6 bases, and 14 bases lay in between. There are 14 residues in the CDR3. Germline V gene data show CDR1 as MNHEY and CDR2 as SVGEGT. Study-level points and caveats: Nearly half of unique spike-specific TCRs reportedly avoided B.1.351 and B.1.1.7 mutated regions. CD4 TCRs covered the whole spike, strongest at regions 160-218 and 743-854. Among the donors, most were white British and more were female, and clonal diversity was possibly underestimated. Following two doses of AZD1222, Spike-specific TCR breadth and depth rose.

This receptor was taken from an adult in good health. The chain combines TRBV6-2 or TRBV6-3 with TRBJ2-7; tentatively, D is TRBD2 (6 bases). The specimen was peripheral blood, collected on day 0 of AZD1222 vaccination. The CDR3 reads CASSYVAFGGEQYF. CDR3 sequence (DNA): TGTGCCAGCAGTTACGTCGCATTCGGGGGCGAGCAGTACTTC.